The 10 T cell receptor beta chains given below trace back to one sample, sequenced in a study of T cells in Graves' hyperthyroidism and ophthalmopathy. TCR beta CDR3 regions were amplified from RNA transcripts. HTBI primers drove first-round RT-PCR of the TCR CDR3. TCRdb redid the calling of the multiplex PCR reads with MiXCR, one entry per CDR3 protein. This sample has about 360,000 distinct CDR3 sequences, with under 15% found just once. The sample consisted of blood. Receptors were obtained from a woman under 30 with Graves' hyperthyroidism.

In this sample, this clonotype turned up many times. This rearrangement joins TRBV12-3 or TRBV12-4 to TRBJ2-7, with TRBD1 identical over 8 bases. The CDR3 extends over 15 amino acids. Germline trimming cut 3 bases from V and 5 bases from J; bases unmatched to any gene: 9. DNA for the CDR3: TGTGCCAGCAGTTTCCGGACAGGGCACGTCGACGAGCAGTACTTC. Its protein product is CASSFRTGHVDEQYF.

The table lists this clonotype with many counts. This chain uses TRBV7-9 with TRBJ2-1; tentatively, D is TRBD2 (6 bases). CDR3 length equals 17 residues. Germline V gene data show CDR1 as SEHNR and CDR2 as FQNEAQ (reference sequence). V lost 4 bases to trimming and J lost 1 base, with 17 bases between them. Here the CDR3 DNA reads TGTGCCAGCAGCTCCCCCGGAGGGTTTACGTCCTACAATGAGCAGTTCTTC. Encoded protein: CASSSPGGFTSYNEQFF.

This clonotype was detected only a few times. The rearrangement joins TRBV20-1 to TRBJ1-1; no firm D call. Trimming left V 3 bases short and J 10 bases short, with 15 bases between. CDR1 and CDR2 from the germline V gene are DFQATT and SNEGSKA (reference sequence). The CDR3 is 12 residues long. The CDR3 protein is CSASLGAQGAFF. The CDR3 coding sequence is TGCAGTGCTAGCCTAGGAGCACAAGGAGCTTTCTTT.

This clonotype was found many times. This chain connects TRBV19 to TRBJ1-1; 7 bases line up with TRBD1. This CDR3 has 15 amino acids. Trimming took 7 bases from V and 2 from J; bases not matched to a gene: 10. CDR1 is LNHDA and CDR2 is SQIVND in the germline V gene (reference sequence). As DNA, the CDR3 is TGTGCCAGTACCCGTCTGGGGACAGCAAACACTGAAGCTTTCTTT. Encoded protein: CASTRLGTANTEAFF. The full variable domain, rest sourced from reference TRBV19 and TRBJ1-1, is DGGITQSPKYLFRKEGQNVTLSCEQNLNHDAMYWYRQDPGQGLRLIYYSQIVNDFQKGDIAEGYSVSREKKESFPLTVTSAQKNPTAFYLCASTRLGTANTEAFFGQGTRLTVV.

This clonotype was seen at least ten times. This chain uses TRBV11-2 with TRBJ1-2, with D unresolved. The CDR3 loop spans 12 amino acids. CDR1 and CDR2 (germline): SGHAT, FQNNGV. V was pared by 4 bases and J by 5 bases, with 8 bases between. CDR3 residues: CASSSIDYGYTF. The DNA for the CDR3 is TGTGCCAGCAGCTCCATAGATTATGGCTACACCTTC.

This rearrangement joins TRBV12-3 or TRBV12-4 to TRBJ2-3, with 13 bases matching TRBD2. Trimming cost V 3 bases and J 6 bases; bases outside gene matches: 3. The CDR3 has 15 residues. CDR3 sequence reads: CASSLWTSGGDTQYF. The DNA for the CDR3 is TGTGCCAGCAGTTTGTGGACTAGCGGGGGCGATACGCAGTATTTT.

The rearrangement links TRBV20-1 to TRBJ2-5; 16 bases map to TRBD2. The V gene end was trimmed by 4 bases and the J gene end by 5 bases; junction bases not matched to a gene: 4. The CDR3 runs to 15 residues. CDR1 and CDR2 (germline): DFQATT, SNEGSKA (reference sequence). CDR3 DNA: TGCAGTGCTACCCCGGGACTAGCGGGGGGGGAGACCCAGTACTTC. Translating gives CSATPGLAGGETQYF.

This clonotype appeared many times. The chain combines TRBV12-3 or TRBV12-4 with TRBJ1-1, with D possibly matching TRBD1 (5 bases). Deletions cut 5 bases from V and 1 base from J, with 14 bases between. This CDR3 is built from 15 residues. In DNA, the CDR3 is TGTGCCAGCAGTCGCCGGGGGGGGGGGAACACTGAAGCTTTCTTT. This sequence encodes CASSRRGGGNTEAFF.

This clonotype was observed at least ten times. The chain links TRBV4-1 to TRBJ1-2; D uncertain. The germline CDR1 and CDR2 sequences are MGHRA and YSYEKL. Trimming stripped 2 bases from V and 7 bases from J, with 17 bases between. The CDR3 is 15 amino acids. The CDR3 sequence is CASSQRSLDSFGYTF. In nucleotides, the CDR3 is TGCGCCAGCAGCCAAAGGTCCCTCGATTCCTTTGGCTACACCTTC.

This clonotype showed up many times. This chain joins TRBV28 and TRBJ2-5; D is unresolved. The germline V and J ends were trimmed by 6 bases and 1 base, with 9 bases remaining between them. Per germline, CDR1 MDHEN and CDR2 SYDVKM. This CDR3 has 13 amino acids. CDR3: CASRSQTQETQYF. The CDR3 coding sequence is TGTGCCAGCAGGAGCCAGACCCAAGAGACCCAGTACTTC.